The 18 T cell receptor beta chains below all came from one sample that was sequenced in a study of cytomegalovirus exposure and HLA in healthy donors. Produced via immunoSEQ multiplex PCR; TCRdb's table is partial and in-frame only. The sample consists of 140,000 to 150,000 clones, 87% of them appearing once. Material: PBMCs. The receptors were gathered from a man aged 18 to 29 in good health and CMV-seropositive.

This chain uses TRBV5-1 with TRBJ1-1; TRBD1 matches 10 bases. The CDR3 runs to 14 residues. The V segment lost 4 bases and the J segment 11 bases; nucleotides outside the gene matches: 11. The germline V gene has CDR1 SGHRS and CDR2 YFSETQ. The CDR3: CASSPDPTGGRAFF. The CDR3 bases are TGCGCCAGCAGCCCCGACCCGACAGGGGGCCGGGCTTTCTTT.

The chain has TRBV6-5 and TRBJ2-1; 12 nucleotides match TRBD2. V was pared by 2 bases and J by 6 bases, with 2 bases of the junction left unmatched. This CDR3 has 15 amino acids. The germline V gene has CDR1 MNHEY and CDR2 SVGAGI. CDR3 in DNA: TGTGCCAGCAGTTACCCTAGCGGGGGGGTCAATGAGCAGTTCTTC. Its protein product is CASSYPSGGVNEQFF.

V and J are TRBV15 and TRBJ2-7; D remains ambiguous. CDR1 is LNHNV, CDR2 YYDKDF, per germline (reference sequence). The V and J ends lost 4 bases and 3 bases respectively, with 13 bases between them. The CDR3 length is 14 residues. CDR3 bases: TGTGCCACCAGCATTGACTCTGGAATCTACGAGCAGTACTTC. It codes for CATSIDSGIYEQYF. Full variable domain (remainder filled in from reference TRBV15 and TRBJ2-7): DAMVIQNPRYQVTQFGKPVTLSCSQTLNHNVMYWYQQKSSQAPKLLFHYYDKDFNNEADTPDNFQSRRPNTSFCFLDIRSPGLGDTAMYLCATSIDSGIYEQYFGPGTRLTVT.

J is TRBJ1-3 and V is TRBV9; tentative D call: TRBD1 (5 bases). The CDR3 length is 17 residues. V was pared by 0 bases and J by 0 bases, with 13 bases between. The germline CDR1 and CDR2 sequences are SGDLS and YYNGEE. Here the CDR3 reads CASSVATGHSSGNTIYF. The CDR3 nucleotides read TGTGCCAGCAGCGTAGCTACTGGACACAGCTCTGGAAACACCATATATTTT.

The chain employs TRBV10-3 and TRBJ2-1; 12 bases align to TRBD2. Germline V gene sequence: CDR1 ENHRY, CDR2 SYGVKD. V dropped 4 bases and J dropped 1; count of bases not matched to a gene: 2. The CDR3 totals 16 residues. CDR3 DNA sequence: TGTGCCATCAGTGGGACTAGCGGGGCTTCCTACAATGAGCAGTTCTTC. Protein sequence: CAISGTSGASYNEQFF.

The chain links TRBV19 to TRBJ1-5, with D perhaps TRBD1 (5 bases). Trimming pared 3 bases from V and 6 bases from J, leaving 12 bases between. Germline V gene data show CDR1 as LNHDA and CDR2 as SQIVND (reference sequence). The CDR3 runs 14 residues. For the CDR3, the DNA is TGTGCCAGTAGTATCACGGGGGTGAGTCAGCCCCAGCATTTT. This sequence encodes CASSITGVSQPQHF. The whole variable domain, filled in from reference TRBV19 and TRBJ1-5, reads DGGITQSPKYLFRKEGQNVTLSCEQNLNHDAMYWYRQDPGQGLRLIYYSQIVNDFQKGDIAEGYSVSREKKESFPLTVTSAQKNPTAFYLCASSITGVSQPQHFGDGTRLSIL.

The chain has TRBV7-2 and TRBJ2-5; 7 nucleotides match TRBD1. CDR1 and CDR2 from the germline V gene are SGHTA and FQGNSA. This CDR3 has 16 amino acids. The trim removed 5 bases at V and 2 bases at J, leaving 11 bases unmatched. CDR3 protein: CASSPMTGRRQETQYF. The CDR3 DNA follows: TGTGCCAGCAGCCCGATGACAGGGAGAAGGCAAGAGACCCAGTACTTC. The variable domain in full, completed from reference TRBV7-2 and TRBJ2-5, reads GAGVSQSPSNKVTEKGKDVELRCDPISGHTALYWYRQSLGQGLEFLIYFQGNSAPDKSGLPSDRFSAERTGGSVSTLTIQRTQQEDSAVYLCASSPMTGRRQETQYFGPGTRLLVL.

The gene calls are TRBV11-2 and TRBJ2-3, with 9 bases identical to TRBD2. This CDR3 has 16 residues. The ends lost 1 base at V and 2 bases at J; junction bases unmatched: 4. The V gene's germline CDR1 is SGHAT and CDR2 FQNNGV. The chain's CDR3 is CASSLVSGGTTDTQYF. CDR3 bases: TGTGCCAGCAGCTTAGTGAGCGGGGGGACCACAGATACGCAGTATTTT.

This clone has only a few counts. The genes are TRBV5-4 and TRBJ1-2; weak D call: TRBD1 (6 bases). Germline CDR1 SGHNT, CDR2 YYREEE (reference sequence). The CDR3 is 15 amino acids. V lost 0 bases and J lost 7, with 16 bases in between. The CDR3 here is CASSLEQGRGVGYTF. The CDR3, as DNA: TGTGCCAGCAGCTTGGAACAGGGAAGAGGAGTTGGCTACACCTTC.

The chain uses TRBV11-2 and TRBJ2-7, with 8 nucleotides matching TRBD1. CDR1 and CDR2 from the germline V gene are SGHAT and FQNNGV. The V segment lost 5 bases and the J segment 2 bases; nucleotides outside the gene matches: 14. CDR3 length equals 17 residues. Here the CDR3 DNA reads TGTGCCAGCAGCCCCCTCAAGAGACAGGGGAGGCCCTACGAGCAGTACTTC. This translates into CASSPLKRQGRPYEQYF.

The chain couples TRBV19 to TRBJ1-1; D perhaps matches TRBD1 (6 bases). Germline loops: CDR1 LNHDA, CDR2 SQIVND (reference sequence). This CDR3 has 15 residues. V was clipped by 0 bases and J by 4 bases, with 12 bases between them. The CDR3 loop is CASSIDRGVRTEAFF. The CDR3 region has the DNA TGTGCCAGTAGTATAGACAGGGGCGTTCGCACTGAAGCTTTCTTT.

The J gene is TRBJ1-5, the V gene TRBV2, with 7 bases matching TRBD1. The CDR3 is 14 amino acids. Germline V gives CDR1 SNHLY, CDR2 FYNNEI. V was clipped by 3 bases and J by 7 bases; unmatched bases: 6. The DNA for the CDR3 is TGTGCCAGCAGTGACACCACAGGGGCCCAGCCCCAGCATTTT. Protein: CASSDTTGAQPQHF.

The chain combines TRBV6-5 with TRBJ1-5; 7 nucleotides align to TRBD1. Trimming at V came to 8 bases and at J to 7 bases, leaving 11 bases not matched to a gene. Germline V gives CDR1 MNHEY, CDR2 SVGAGI. The CDR3 runs to 14 residues. Written as DNA, the CDR3 is TGTGCCAGCCTCCAGGGGGTATCGTACCAGCCCCAGCATTTT. This sequence encodes CASLQGVSYQPQHF.

The chain links TRBV30 to TRBJ2-7, with D perhaps TRBD2 (7 bases). V was trimmed by 5 bases and J by 2 bases, leaving 22 bases between them. CDR1 is GTSNPN and CDR2 is SVGIG in the germline V gene (reference sequence). This CDR3 has 16 amino acids. This CDR3 reads CAWGTGRGRWAYEQYF. CDR3 in DNA: TGTGCCTGGGGGACTGGGCGGGGGCGTTGGGCCTACGAGCAGTACTTC.

Here the CDR3 DNA reads TGCGCCAGCAGCTTGGAAGAGGGGGCAACAGATACGCAGTATTTT. Translation: CASSLEEGATDTQYF. The chain recombines TRBV5-1 with TRBJ2-3; 7 nucleotides match TRBD1. V lost 0 bases and J lost 3; bases outside the gene matches: 4. The CDR3 sequence is 15 residues long. The V gene's germline CDR1 is SGHRS and CDR2 YFSETQ.

The gene calls are TRBV28 and TRBJ1-6, with unresolved D. Germline CDR1 reads MDHEN; CDR2 reads SYDVKM. The V and J ends lost 7 bases and 7 bases respectively, with 14 bases between them. This CDR3 is 14 amino acids long. CDR3: CASMTSPTNSPLHF. The CDR3 DNA reads as TGTGCCAGCATGACATCCCCCACGAATTCACCCCTCCACTTT.

The CDR3 DNA is TGCGCCAGCAGCCTAATCTCTGGAAACACCATATATTTT. This gives the protein CASSLISGNTIYF. This chain links TRBV4-1 with TRBJ1-3; D is unresolved. Germline assignment: CDR1 MGHRA and CDR2 YSYEKL. Trimming removed 4 bases at V and 0 bases at J, with 4 bases between. The CDR3 runs 13 residues.

The table lists this clone with a count of one. The genes are TRBV5-6 and TRBJ1-2; D unclear. CDR3 length: 15 residues. V was pared by 4 bases and J by 3 bases, with 16 bases between. CDR1 is SGHDT, CDR2 YYEEEE, per germline. In nucleotides, the CDR3 is TGTGCCAGCAGCGTGGACCAGGCTACATACTATGGCTACACCTTC. The encoded protein is CASSVDQATYYGYTF.